The clone carrying this T cell receptor beta chain occurred many times. Germline V CDR1 and CDR2: MNHEY, SVGAGI. Deletions cut 0 bases from V and 5 bases from J, with 16 bases between. The CDR3 totals 16 residues. The sample originates from a study of T cells in Graves' hyperthyroidism and ophthalmopathy. Study as a whole: Specimen type is peripheral blood, collected at initial diagnosis prior to any treatment.

Ophthalmopathy cases scored 3 or more on the Clinical Activity Score and 4 or more on NOSPECS grade, with duration below 3 months. Fresh peripheral blood, roughly 10 ml of it, supplied the PBMCs. TCR beta CDR3 regions were amplified from RNA. The study used the HTBI primer set for a first-round RT-PCR of the TCR CDR3. Each CDR3 protein is one row after TCRdb ran MiXCR on the multiplex PCR reads. The sample lists roughly 240,000 distinct CDR3 sequences; around 26% were seen once. This chain links TRBV6-5 with TRBJ1-1; D may be TRBD1 (5 bases). Specimen: blood. This receptor was identified in a woman between 40 and 55 years old with Graves' ophthalmopathy. The CDR3 sequence is CASSYSRVGAGTEAFF. The CDR3 nucleotides are TGTGCCAGCAGTTACTCCCGAGTAGGGGCCGGAACTGAAGCTTTCTTT.